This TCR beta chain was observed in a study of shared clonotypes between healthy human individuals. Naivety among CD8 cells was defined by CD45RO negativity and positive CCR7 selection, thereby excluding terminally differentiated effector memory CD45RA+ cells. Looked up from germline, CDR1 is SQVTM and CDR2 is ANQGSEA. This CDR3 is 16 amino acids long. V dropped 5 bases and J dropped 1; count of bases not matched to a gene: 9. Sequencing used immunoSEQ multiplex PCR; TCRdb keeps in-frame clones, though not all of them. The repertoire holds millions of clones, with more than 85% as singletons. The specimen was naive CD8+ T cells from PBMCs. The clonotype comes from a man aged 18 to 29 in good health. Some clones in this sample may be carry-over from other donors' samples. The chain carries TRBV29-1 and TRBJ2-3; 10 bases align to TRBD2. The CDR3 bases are TGCAGCGTTACGATTACCGGGACTAGCGGCACAGATACGCAGTATTTT. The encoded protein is CSVTITGTSGTDTQYF.